This TCR beta chain is from a study of T cell changes during pregnancy in multiple sclerosis. This CDR3 has 17 residues. V was pared by 5 bases and J by 3 bases, with 22 bases between. Germline values: CDR1 LNHDA, CDR2 SQIVND (reference sequence). Generated by immunoSEQ multiplex PCR, the TCRdb table keeps only in-frame clones and is missing some. The top ten clones hold 0.55% to 0.7% of a sample with approximately 44,000 clones, roughly 87% of them seen once. The sample consisted of CD4+ T cells from peripheral blood mononuclear cells, taken in the first trimester of pregnancy. J is TRBJ1-1 and V is TRBV19, with TRBD1 as a possible D gene (6 bases). This TCR was sampled from a female donor with multiple sclerosis, enrolled in a pregnancy study. CDR3 in DNA: TGTGCCAGTAGTTTCCCGCAGGGGCGGCGGATATACACTGAAGCTTTCTTT. This encodes CASSFPQGRRIYTEAFF. Full variable domain (rest looked up from reference TRBV19 and TRBJ1-1): DGGITQSPKYLFRKEGQNVTLSCEQNLNHDAMYWYRQDPGQGLRLIYYSQIVNDFQKGDIAEGYSVSREKKESFPLTVTSAQKNPTAFYLCASSFPQGRRIYTEAFFGQGTRLTVV.